This T cell receptor (beta chain) was identified during a study of a mutant IDH1 vaccine in newly diagnosed glioma. Overall study context: Following radiotherapy alone, or alongside temozolomide cycles, vaccination was started after an interval of 4-6 weeks.

The study, taken as a whole, reports: Among patients, around 93% showed immune responses induced by the vaccine.

This clone was counted a few times. The antigen is undetermined. The CDR3 is 12 amino acids. The germline V gene encodes CDR1 SGHRS and CDR2 YFSETQ. Losses at the gene ends were 2 bases for V and 6 bases for J; bases not matched to a gene: 1. The sample's time point: week 5, during vaccination. All doses held 300 ug of mutant IDH1 20-mer peptide, with topical imiquimod. Clones were sequenced by immunoSEQ multiplex PCR, and TCRdb holds only the in-frame ones, with some missing. The sample holds approximately 38,000 clones, approximately 85% seen once. This sequence was found in a man aged 35-49 years with glioma. The V and J genes are TRBV5-1 and TRBJ2-7; 8 bases are a match to TRBD2. The material was PBMCs, obtained from a glioma patient whose treatment included an IDH1 peptide vaccine. The CDR3 loop is CASSFLAGEQYF. The CDR3 nucleotides are TGCGCCAGCAGCTTTCTAGCGGGCGAGCAGTACTTC.